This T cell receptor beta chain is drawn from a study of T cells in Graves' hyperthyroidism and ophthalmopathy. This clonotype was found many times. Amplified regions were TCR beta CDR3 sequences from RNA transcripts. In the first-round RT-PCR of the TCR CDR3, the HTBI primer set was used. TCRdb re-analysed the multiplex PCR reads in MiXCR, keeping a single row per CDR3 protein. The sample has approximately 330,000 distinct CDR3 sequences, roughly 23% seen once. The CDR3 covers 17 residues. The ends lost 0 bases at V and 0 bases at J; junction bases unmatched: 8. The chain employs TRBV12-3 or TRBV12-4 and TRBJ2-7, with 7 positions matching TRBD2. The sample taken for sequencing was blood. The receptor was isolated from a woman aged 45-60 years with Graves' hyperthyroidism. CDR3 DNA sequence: TGTGCCAGCAGTTTAGCGCGGGCGGGAGAGAGCTCCTACGAGCAGTACTTC. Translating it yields CASSLARAGESSYEQYF.